This is a list of T cell receptor beta chains from one sample in a study of blood T cell repertoires in COVID-19. Assay used: immunoSEQ multiplex PCR; TCRdb lists only in-frame clones, some missing. The repertoire holds roughly 120,000 clones, with 70% to 85% as singletons. The material sequenced was peripheral blood. Receptor source: a man aged 70-80 years with active or convalescent COVID-19. Both conserved end residues are part of each CDR3. Each record gives: J gene, CDR3 length, V gene, clone size, D gene, CDR3 protein, CDR3 DNA. A D gene is named only where the DNA matches it firmly. Size is stated for part of the rows, as once, few or many counts, or as a class when the clone is expanded.

TRBJ2-3 15 TRBV4-1 - - CASSPGGILTDTQYF TGCGCCAGCAGCCCGGGGGGCATTTTAACAGATACGCAGTATTTT
TRBJ2-1 17 TRBV5-1 once TRBD2 CASSLPLAGGTLNEQFF TGCGCCAGCAGCTTGCCCCTAGCGGGGGGGACGTTAAATGAGCAGTTCTTC
TRBJ1-6 17 TRBV3-1/TRBV3-2 - - CASETRVVPIPNSPLHF TGTGCCAGCGAAACCAGGGTAGTTCCTATCCCTAATTCACCCCTCCACTTT
TRBJ1-2 15 TRBV13 once - CASSLGRRSNYGYTF TGTGCCAGCAGCTTAGGCCGGAGGTCTAACTATGGCTACACCTTC
TRBJ1-1 13 TRBV10-3 - TRBD1 CAISGTGDTEAFF TGTGCCATCAGTGGGACAGGGGACACTGAAGCTTTCTTT
TRBJ1-2 15 TRBV28 - - CASSSPPGGSYGYTF TGTGCCAGCAGTTCTCCCCCGGGGGGTAGCTATGGCTACACCTTC
TRBJ2-1 18 TRBV11-3 once TRBD2 CASSLDFSGRSAYNEQFF TGTGCCAGCAGCTTAGATTTTAGCGGGAGGTCTGCCTACAATGAGCAGTTCTTC
TRBJ2-2 17 TRBV7-2 - - CASSLGGGTYNTGELFF TGTGCCAGCAGCTTAGGGGGCGGGACCTATAACACCGGGGAGCTGTTTTTT
TRBJ1-1 15 TRBV6-1 - - CASSEVGAENTEAFF TGTGCCAGCAGTGAGGTGGGGGCAGAGAACACTGAAGCTTTCTTT
TRBJ1-1 13 TRBV9 - TRBD1 CASSPGQGVGAFF TGTGCCAGCAGCCCGGGACAGGGGGTTGGAGCTTTCTTT
TRBJ1-1 16 TRBV2 - - CASRESRGGGRTEAFF TGTGCCAGCAGAGAGAGCCGTGGGGGCGGACGCACTGAAGCTTTCTTT
TRBJ2-3 16 TRBV9 - TRBD2 CASSVAGTSGRDTQYF TGTGCCAGCAGCGTAGCGGGGACTAGCGGGAGGGATACGCAGTATTTT
TRBJ2-3 16 TRBV2 once TRBD2 CASIQSGGANADTQYF TGTGCCAGCATACAGAGCGGGGGGGCTAACGCAGATACGCAGTATTTT
TRBJ2-2 17 TRBV30 - TRBD2 CAWIGLAGGVGTGELFF TGTGCCTGGATCGGTCTAGCGGGAGGTGTTGGCACCGGGGAGCTGTTTTTT
TRBJ2-1 15 TRBV6-5 - TRBD2 CASSSAGGKYNEQFF TGTGCCAGCAGTTCCGCGGGGGGAAAGTACAATGAGCAGTTCTTC
TRBJ2-1 16 TRBV7-8 - TRBD2 CASSLRSSGRIDEQFF TGTGCCAGCAGCTTACGAAGTAGCGGGAGAATAGATGAGCAGTTCTTC
TRBJ2-5 14 TRBV5-1 - - CASTPYTGPSAQYF TGCGCCAGCACGCCTTATACAGGACCCTCGGCCCAGTACTTC
TRBJ1-1 13 TRBV18 few - CASSKGRGTEAFF TGTGCCAGCTCCAAAGGGAGGGGTACTGAAGCTTTCTTT
TRBJ2-3 14 TRBV19 - - CASSKEVSTDTQYF TGTGCCAGTAGTAAGGAGGTTAGCACAGATACGCAGTATTTT
TRBJ1-6 16 TRBV7-9 - - CASSLEGASYNSPLHF TGTGCCAGCAGCTTAGAAGGGGCTTCCTATAATTCACCCCTCCACTTT
TRBJ1-6 14 TRBV28 - - CASRTTKGNSPLHF TGTGCCAGCAGGACGACCAAGGGGAATTCACCCCTCCACTTT
TRBJ1-5 15 TRBV27 - TRBD1 CATASLGQGGQPQHF TGTGCCACCGCTTCGCTGGGACAGGGAGGTCAGCCCCAGCATTTT
TRBJ1-5 14 TRBV19 - TRBD1 CASSDWDRNQPQHF TGTGCCAGTTCCGACTGGGACAGAAACCAGCCCCAGCATTTT
TRBJ2-2 18 TRBV7-8 once TRBD2 CASSLRGLDFANTGELFF TGTGCCAGCAGCTTAAGGGGACTAGACTTCGCGAACACCGGGGAGCTGTTTTTT
TRBJ1-6 16 TRBV18 - TRBD1 CASSPGTQGKQSPLHF TGTGCCAGCTCACCAGGAACACAGGGGAAACAATCACCCCTCCACTTT
TRBJ2-1 18 TRBV15 - TRBD2 CATSRALKAGGRYNEQFF TGTGCCACCAGCAGAGCCCTCAAAGCGGGGGGGCGCTACAATGAGCAGTTCTTC
TRBJ2-1 14 TRBV6-2/TRBV6-3 - - CASSTGRPSNEQFF TGTGCCAGCAGTACAGGTCGGCCCTCCAATGAGCAGTTCTTC
TRBJ2-1 13 TRBV7-3 once - CASSSREYNEQFF TGTGCCAGCAGCTCGCGGGAATACAATGAGCAGTTCTTC
TRBJ2-2 15 TRBV7-2 - TRBD1 CASSGGTGGSGELFF TGTGCCAGCAGCGGTGGGACAGGCGGTTCCGGGGAGCTGTTTTTT
TRBJ2-3 15 TRBV6-1 - - CASSELGLEADTQYF TGTGCCAGCAGTGAACTTGGATTAGAGGCAGATACGCAGTATTTT
TRBJ2-5 15 TRBV12-5 - - CASGEQTGPQETQYF TGTGCTAGTGGCGAACAAACAGGCCCCCAAGAGACCCAGTACTTC
TRBJ2-5 16 TRBV5-5 - TRBD2 CASSPSAGGRSETQYF TGTGCCAGCAGCCCTTCGGCGGGGGGGCGTTCGGAGACCCAGTACTTC
TRBJ2-5 15 TRBV7-9 - - CASSLTAAGQETQYF TGTGCCAGCAGCTTAACTGCGGCTGGTCAAGAGACCCAGTACTTC
TRBJ2-1 16 TRBV28 - TRBD2 CASSLSFSGRGNEQFF TGTGCCAGCAGTTTATCTTTTAGCGGGAGGGGCAATGAGCAGTTCTTC
TRBJ1-3 15 TRBV19 - - CASSNGRLTGNTIYF TGTGCCAGTAGTAACGGCAGGTTAACTGGAAACACCATATATTTT
TRBJ2-3 11 TRBV12-3/TRBV12-4 - - CASTLTRTQYF TGTGCCAGCACCCTAACCAGGACGCAGTATTTT
TRBJ2-7 14 TRBV9 - TRBD1 CASSGQGATDEQYF TGTGCCAGCAGCGGACAGGGGGCCACGGACGAGCAGTACTTC
TRBJ1-2 15 TRBV10-3 - TRBD1 CAISASAQGAGGYTF TGTGCCATCAGTGCGAGCGCGCAGGGGGCGGGTGGCTACACCTTC
TRBJ1-1 15 TRBV30 - - CAWSPNGGPTTEAFF TGTGCCTGGAGTCCAAACGGGGGACCGACGACTGAAGCTTTCTTT
TRBJ1-3 17 TRBV30 - TRBD1 CAWSIVRGDRDRNTIYF TGTGCCTGGAGTATAGTACGGGGGGACAGGGATAGAAACACCATATATTTT
TRBJ1-6 14 TRBV25-1 - TRBD1 CASEKTGGNSPLHF TGTGCCAGCGAAAAGACAGGGGGGAATTCACCCCTCCACTTT
TRBJ2-3 14 TRBV6-5 - - CASSSQGLGDTQYF TGTGCCAGCAGTTCGCAGGGGTTGGGAGATACGCAGTATTTT
TRBJ1-4 11 TRBV2 - TRBD1 CASSEGQGQLF TGTGCCAGCAGTGAGGGACAGGGTCAGCTTTTT
TRBJ1-2 12 TRBV7-2 - - CASSLGQYGYTF TGTGCCAGCAGCTTGGGACAATATGGCTACACCTTC
TRBJ2-7 17 TRBV4-3 - - CASSQGLARTTAGEQYF TGCGCCAGCAGCCAAGGCCTGGCTCGGACAACCGCCGGGGAGCAGTACTTC